This T cell receptor (beta chain) stems from a study of shared clonotypes between healthy human individuals. Study as a whole: CD8 memory received one plate per donor, CD8 naive two, CD4 memory three and CD4 naive three.

As originally analysed: From ImmunoSEQ came sequences covering only the junction and carrying no quality scores, so filtering differed. TCRdb's copy holds only in-frame clones and misses some; the assay was immunoSEQ multiplex PCR. Clonal size and the V and J genes are those of that table, whereas D and trimming came from the DNA. The sample has millions of clones; over 85% are singletons. The sequence came from a man aged 18-30 years in good health. Sequencing used naive CD4+ T cells sorted from blood. The subset denotes: CD45RA+ positively selected.

In nucleotides, the CDR3 is TGTGCCAGCAGCAGACAGGGGGTGAACTATGGCTACACCTTC. Residues: CASSRQGVNYGYTF. The rearrangement uses TRBV27 and TRBJ1-2, with 9 bases fitting TRBD1. Trimming removed 6 bases from V and 2 bases from J; junction bases left unmatched: 4. This CDR3 is 14 amino acids long. CDR1 MNHEY and CDR2 SMNVEV come from the germline V gene (reference sequence).